A single sample is the source of the 10 T cell receptor beta chains below, sequenced in a study of T cells after yellow fever vaccination. TCRdb reprocessed the 5' RACE reads via MiXCR and lists one record per CDR3 protein. In the table there are some 500,000 distinct CDR3 sequences, roughly 14% of which are singletons. Sequencing used PBMCs, obtained on the day of the yellow fever booster vaccination. All receptors come from a man younger than 40 who received the YFV17D yellow fever vaccine.

In this sample, this clonotype turned up a few times. V usage is TRBV12-3 or TRBV12-4 and J usage is TRBJ2-1, with D unresolved. This CDR3 has 13 amino acids. The ends were cut back, 5 bases at V and 9 bases at J, with 14 bases in the middle. CDR3 region: CASSASPSTEQFF. CDR3 coding DNA: TGTGCCAGCAGTGCAAGCCCCAGCACTGAGCAGTTCTTC.

The table lists this clonotype with many counts. This chain connects TRBV20-1 to TRBJ2-1, with no clear D. There are 11 residues in the CDR3. The V gene lost 3 bases and the J gene lost 12 bases, with 12 bases spanning the gap. Germline V gene data show CDR1 as DFQATT and CDR2 as SNEGSKA (reference sequence). The CDR3 is CSASEMFRQFF. The CDR3 DNA reads TGCAGTGCTAGCGAAATGTTTCGGCAGTTCTTC.

The chain links TRBV30 to TRBJ2-7; D perhaps matches TRBD2 (6 bases). Trimming took off 0 bases at V and 4 bases at J, with 13 bases between the two ends. CDR1 GTSNPN and CDR2 SVGIG come from the germline V gene (reference sequence). The CDR3 covers 14 residues. In DNA form, the CDR3 reads TGTGCCTGGAGTGTCTTCCGGAGGGGTTACGAGCAGTACTTC. It is translated as CAWSVFRRGYEQYF. Based on the CDR3 plus reference TRBV30 and TRBJ2-7, the full variable domain is SQTIHQWPATLVQPVGSPLSLECTVEGTSNPNLYWYRQAAGRGLQLLFYSVGIGQISSEVPQNLSASRPQDRQFILSSKKLLLSDSGFYLCAWSVFRRGYEQYFGPGTRLTVT.

This clonotype was detected a few times. The chain is built from TRBV29-1 and TRBJ2-1, with D maybe TRBD2 (6 bases). Trimming removed 5 bases from V and 1 base from J, with 12 bases in between. The CDR3 loop spans 14 amino acids. The germline V gene encodes CDR1 SQVTM and CDR2 ANQGSEA. In nucleotides, the CDR3 is TGCAGCGTTTCAAAGGGGACTTCCTACAATGAGCAGTTCTTC. Translated, it gives CSVSKGTSYNEQFF.

CDR3 sequence: CSVSGQGADTQYF. Here the CDR3 DNA reads TGCAGCGTTTCCGGACAGGGGGCAGATACGCAGTATTTT. This rearrangement joins TRBV29-1 to TRBJ2-3, with TRBD1 identical over 10 bases. CDR1 is SQVTM and CDR2 is ANQGSEA in the germline V gene. J gave up 4 bases and V 5 bases, and 3 bases lay outside the gene matches. The CDR3 contains 13 residues.

The genes are TRBV12-3 or TRBV12-4 and TRBJ1-2, with D unclear. The CDR3 has 13 amino acids. V shed 8 bases and J shed 2 bases, with 12 bases lying between them. CDR3 DNA sequence: TGTGCCAGCTCTCCCGACGTCAACTATGGCTACACCTTC. The encoded protein is CASSPDVNYGYTF.

V gene TRBV4-3 combines with J gene TRBJ2-1; D remains ambiguous. The CDR3 covers 13 residues. CDR1 LGHNA and CDR2 YSLEER come from the germline V gene. Trimming shortened V by 0 bases and J by 14 bases, and 14 bases separated the two germline ends. CDR3 sequence: CASSQDVRALKFF. The CDR3 DNA reads as TGCGCCAGCAGCCAAGATGTCCGGGCCTTGAAGTTCTTC.

This rearrangement joins TRBV3-1 to TRBJ2-5, with 10 nucleotides matching TRBD2. The junction had 11 bases not matched to a gene; V was cut back by 2 bases and J by 5 bases. CDR3 length equals 17 residues. CDR1 and CDR2 (germline): LGHDT, YNNKEL (reference sequence). The CDR3: CASSQYSSGRAGETQYF. The CDR3 region has the DNA TGTGCCAGCAGCCAATACTCCAGCGGGAGGGCCGGTGAGACCCAGTACTTC.

In this sample, this clonotype turned up a few times. CDR3 sequence reads: CASRPRTGGDTQYF. For the CDR3, the DNA is TGTGCCAGCAGACCCAGGACAGGGGGTGATACGCAGTATTTT. V and J are TRBV6-1 and TRBJ2-3; 10 nucleotides match TRBD1. V was clipped by 6 bases and J by 6 bases; unmatched bases: 6. CDR1 is MNHNS, CDR2 SASEGT, per germline. This CDR3 comprises 14 residues.

The rearrangement links TRBV28 to TRBJ2-5; TRBD2 is a possible D gene (5 bases). CDR3 length: 14 amino acids. Trimming left V 8 bases short and J 5 bases short, with 18 bases between. CDR1 and CDR2 from the germline V gene are MDHEN and SYDVKM. CDR3 loop: CASGLYVGGETQYF. The CDR3 DNA reads TGTGCCAGCGGCCTTTATGTTGGCGGGGAGACCCAGTACTTC.